One and the same sample provided the 14 T cell receptor beta chains below, sequenced in a study of cytomegalovirus exposure and HLA in healthy donors. 13 Jbeta primers and 60 Vbeta primers were used for the PCR. This table comes from immunoSEQ multiplex PCR, and its TCRdb copy is limited to in-frame clones, with some not included. The top ten clones hold 0.55% to 0.85% of a sample with roughly 130,000 clones, 81% of them seen once. What was sequenced was PBMCs. The receptor source for this set is a man between 18 and 35 years old in good health and CMV-seronegative.

The chain joins TRBV10-3 to TRBJ2-7, with 7 bases lining up with TRBD2. The CDR3 has 15 residues. Trimming at V came to 10 bases and at J to 0 bases, leaving 12 bases not matched to a gene. Germline lookup yields CDR1 ENHRY and CDR2 SYGVKD. Written as DNA, the CDR3 is TGTGCCACCTTAGTGACTAGCCCGAGCTCCTACGAGCAGTACTTC. Protein sequence: CATLVTSPSSYEQYF.

Concerning this clone: Germline and junction disagree at one end, which may indicate a read error. This chain joins TRBV9 and TRBJ2-1, with 14 bases fitting TRBD2. The V gene's germline CDR1 is SGDLS and CDR2 YYNGEE. The CDR3 length is 16 residues. The CDR3 here is CASSTNPGLAGEIEVF. Here the CDR3 DNA reads TGTGCCAGCAGCACAAATCCGGGACTAGCGGGGGAGATTGAGGTCTTC.

J is TRBJ2-3 and V is TRBV9, with TRBD2 matching over 7 bases. V gave up 3 bases and J gave up 2 bases; unmatched junction bases: 6. Germline V gene data show CDR1 as SGDLS and CDR2 as YYNGEE. The CDR3 spans 15 residues. In DNA form, the CDR3 reads TGTGCCAGCAGCGAGGGCGGGGGTTCCACAGATACGCAGTATTTT. This gives the protein CASSEGGGSTDTQYF.

The gene calls are TRBV29-1 and TRBJ1-2; weak D call: TRBD1 (5 bases). This CDR3 is built from 13 residues. CDR1 and CDR2 from the germline V gene are SQVTM and ANQGSEA. With 3 bases removed from V and 5 bases from J, the gap between germline ends came to 13 bases. CDR3 in amino acids: CSVESPGSYGYTF. CDR3 sequence (DNA): TGCAGCGTTGAGAGTCCAGGGTCGTATGGCTACACCTTC.

The J gene is TRBJ2-5, the V gene TRBV5-1; tentative D call: TRBD2 (6 bases). This CDR3 is built from 13 residues. Trimming took off 4 bases at V and 5 bases at J, with 12 bases between the two ends. Germline V gene data show CDR1 as SGHRS and CDR2 as YFSETQ. CDR3 sequence: CASSPRAGETQYF. CDR3 DNA: TGCGCCAGCAGCCCGCGTGCGGGGGAGACCCAGTACTTC.

The J gene is TRBJ1-4, the V gene TRBV27; 10 bases are shared with TRBD1. CDR1 is MNHEY and CDR2 is SMNVEV in the germline V gene (reference sequence). This CDR3 spans 17 amino acids. Germline trimming cut 2 bases from V and 4 bases from J; bases unmatched to any gene: 7. The CDR3, as DNA: TGTGCCAGCAGTTTAAGGGACAGGGGATTGGGTAATGAAAAACTGTTTTTT. This translates into CASSLRDRGLGNEKLFF.

The chain employs TRBV11-2 and TRBJ1-5; the match to TRBD1 covers 7 bases. Trimming took 5 bases from V and 7 from J; bases not matched to a gene: 5. CDR1 and CDR2 (germline): SGHAT, FQNNGV. This CDR3 has 13 amino acids. CDR3 sequence reads: CASSPDRVQPQHF. The CDR3 DNA sequence: TGTGCCAGCAGCCCCGACAGGGTCCAGCCCCAGCATTTT. Using reference TRBV11-2 and TRBJ1-5 for the parts outside the CDR3, the full variable domain is EAGVAQSPRYKIIEKRQSVAFWCNPISGHATLYWYQQILGQGPKLLIQFQNNGVVDDSQLPKDRFSAERLKGVDSTLKIQPAKLEDSAVYLCASSPDRVQPQHFGDGTRLSIL.

The chain has TRBV4-3 and TRBJ2-7; D is ambiguous. This CDR3 region has 16 residues. CDR1 and CDR2 from the germline V gene are LGHNA and YSLEER. Trimming pared 1 base from V and 2 bases from J, leaving 15 bases between. As DNA, the CDR3 is TGCGCCAGCAGCCAAGGAGCATTCGGTTCCACCTACGAGCAGTACTTC. Residues: CASSQGAFGSTYEQYF.

The chain uses TRBV30 and TRBJ1-2, with 8 bases aligning to TRBD1. V was clipped by 0 bases and J by 6 bases; unmatched bases: 6. CDR1 is GTSNPN, CDR2 SVGIG, per germline (reference sequence). The CDR3 runs 14 residues. CDR3 sequence: CAWSVSGGVHGYTF. The CDR3 nucleotides are TGTGCCTGGAGTGTCTCAGGGGGCGTTCATGGCTACACCTTC.

This clone came up a few times. The rearrangement links TRBV6-1 to TRBJ1-4; tentatively, D is TRBD1 (6 bases). The length of the CDR3 is 14 residues. V lost 6 bases, J lost 3 bases, and 11 bases lay in between. Germline V gene lookup returns CDR1 MNHNS and CDR2 SASEGT. The CDR3 sequence is CASSPGASNEKLFF. The CDR3 DNA reads as TGTGCCAGCAGCCCAGGGGCATCTAATGAAAAACTGTTTTTT.

The rearrangement uses TRBV13 and TRBJ1-5, with unresolved D. CDR3 length: 14 residues. Germline loops: CDR1 PRHDT, CDR2 FYEKMQ (reference sequence). Trimming stripped 0 bases from V and 8 bases from J, with 11 bases between. The CDR3 sequence is CASSLGRAEKPQHF. CDR3 coding DNA: TGTGCCAGCAGCTTAGGGCGGGCAGAAAAGCCCCAGCATTTT.

V is TRBV9 and J is TRBJ2-6; unclear D gene. The germline V gene encodes CDR1 SGDLS and CDR2 YYNGEE. V was clipped by 7 bases and J by 4 bases, with 6 bases between them. This CDR3 is built from 12 residues. The CDR3 DNA reads TGTGCCAGCGGGCCCGGGGCCAACGTCCTGACTTTC. It encodes CASGPGANVLTF.

The chain combines TRBV25-1 with TRBJ2-5, with D possibly matching TRBD1 (6 bases). The CDR3 length is 13 residues. Germline lookup yields CDR1 MGHDK and CDR2 SYGVNS. V was cut by 2 bases and J by 5 bases, with 9 bases left in between. The CDR3 coding sequence is TGTGCCAGCAGTGAACACAGGGTGGAGACCCAGTACTTC. This sequence encodes CASSEHRVETQYF.

The V call is TRBV9, the J call TRBJ1-1; perhaps TRBD1 as D (5 bases). CDR1 is SGDLS and CDR2 is YYNGEE in the germline V gene. The CDR3 loop spans 13 amino acids. Trimming took off 3 bases at V and 7 bases at J, with 13 bases between the two ends. The CDR3 reads CASSAGRTYEAFF. CDR3 nucleotide sequence: TGTGCCAGCAGCGCCGGTCGGACATATGAAGCTTTCTTT.